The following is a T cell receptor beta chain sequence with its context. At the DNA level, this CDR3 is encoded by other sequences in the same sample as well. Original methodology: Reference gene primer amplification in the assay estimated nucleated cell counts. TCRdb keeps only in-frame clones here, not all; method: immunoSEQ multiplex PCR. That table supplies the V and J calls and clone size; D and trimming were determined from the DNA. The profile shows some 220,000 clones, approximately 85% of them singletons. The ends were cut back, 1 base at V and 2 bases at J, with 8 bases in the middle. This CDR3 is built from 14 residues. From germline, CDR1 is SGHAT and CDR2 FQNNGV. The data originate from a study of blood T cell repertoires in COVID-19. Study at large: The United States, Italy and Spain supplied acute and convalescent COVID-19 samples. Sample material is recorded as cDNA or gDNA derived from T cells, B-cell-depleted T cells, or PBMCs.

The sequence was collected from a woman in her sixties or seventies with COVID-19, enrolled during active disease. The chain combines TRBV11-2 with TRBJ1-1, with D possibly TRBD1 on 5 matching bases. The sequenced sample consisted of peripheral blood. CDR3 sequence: CASSLVGGNTEAFF. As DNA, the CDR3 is TGTGCCAGCAGCTTAGTGGGGGGTAACACTGAAGCTTTCTTT.